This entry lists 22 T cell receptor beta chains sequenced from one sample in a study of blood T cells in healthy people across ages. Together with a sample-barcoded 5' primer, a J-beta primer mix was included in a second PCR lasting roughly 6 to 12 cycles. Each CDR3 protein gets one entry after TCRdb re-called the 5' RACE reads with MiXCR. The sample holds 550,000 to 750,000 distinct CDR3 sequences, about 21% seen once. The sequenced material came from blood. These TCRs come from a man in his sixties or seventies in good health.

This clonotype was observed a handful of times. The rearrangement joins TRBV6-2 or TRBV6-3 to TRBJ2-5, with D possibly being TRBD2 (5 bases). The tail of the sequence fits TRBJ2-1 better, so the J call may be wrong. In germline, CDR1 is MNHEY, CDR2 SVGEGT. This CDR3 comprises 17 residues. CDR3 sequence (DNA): TGTGCCAGCAGTTACTCTCGGACTGAGCCCCGCTACAATGAGCAGTTCTTC. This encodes CASSYSRTEPRYNEQFF.

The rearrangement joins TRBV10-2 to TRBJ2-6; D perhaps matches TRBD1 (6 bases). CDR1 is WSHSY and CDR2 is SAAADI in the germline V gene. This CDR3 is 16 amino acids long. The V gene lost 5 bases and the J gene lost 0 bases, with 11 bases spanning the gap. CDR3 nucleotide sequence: TGCGCCAGCAGTCCGGGACACAACTCTGGGGCCAACGTCCTGACTTTC. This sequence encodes CASSPGHNSGANVLTF.

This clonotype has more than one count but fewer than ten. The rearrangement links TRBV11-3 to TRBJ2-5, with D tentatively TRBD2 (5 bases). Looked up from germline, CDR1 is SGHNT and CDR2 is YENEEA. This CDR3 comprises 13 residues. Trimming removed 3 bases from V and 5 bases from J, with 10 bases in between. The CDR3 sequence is CASSLNPGETQYF. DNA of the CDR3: TGTGCCAGCAGCTTGAATCCGGGGGAGACCCAGTACTTC.

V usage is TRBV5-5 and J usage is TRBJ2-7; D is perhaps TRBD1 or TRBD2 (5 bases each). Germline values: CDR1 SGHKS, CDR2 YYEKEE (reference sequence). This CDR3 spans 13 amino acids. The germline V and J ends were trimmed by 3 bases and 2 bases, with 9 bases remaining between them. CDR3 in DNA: TGTGCCAGCAGCTGGGACGGCCCCTACGAGCAGTACTTC. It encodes CASSWDGPYEQYF.

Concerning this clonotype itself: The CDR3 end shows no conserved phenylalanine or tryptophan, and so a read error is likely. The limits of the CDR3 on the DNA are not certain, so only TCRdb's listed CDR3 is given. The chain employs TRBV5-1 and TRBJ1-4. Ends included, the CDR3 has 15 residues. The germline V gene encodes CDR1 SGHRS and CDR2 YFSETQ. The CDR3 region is CASSLGTTTNEKLSL.

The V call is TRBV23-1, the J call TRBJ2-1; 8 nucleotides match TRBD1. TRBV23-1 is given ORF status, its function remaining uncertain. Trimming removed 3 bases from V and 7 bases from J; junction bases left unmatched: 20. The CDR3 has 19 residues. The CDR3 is CASSHNMDRELGVRNEQFF. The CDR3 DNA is TGCGCCAGCAGTCACAACATGGACAGGGAATTAGGAGTACGGAATGAGCAGTTCTTC.

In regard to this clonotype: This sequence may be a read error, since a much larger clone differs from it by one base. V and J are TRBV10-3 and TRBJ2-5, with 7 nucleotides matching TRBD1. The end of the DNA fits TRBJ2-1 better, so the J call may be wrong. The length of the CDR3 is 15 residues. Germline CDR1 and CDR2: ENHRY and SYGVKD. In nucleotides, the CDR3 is TGTACCATCAGTGAAATTAAGGGGGCGTCGGGTGAGCAGTTCTTC. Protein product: CTISEIKGASGEQFF.

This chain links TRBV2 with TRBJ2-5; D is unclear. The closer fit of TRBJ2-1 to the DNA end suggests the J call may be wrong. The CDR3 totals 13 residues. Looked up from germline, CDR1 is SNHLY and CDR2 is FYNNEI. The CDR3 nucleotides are TGTGCCAGCAGCGTTGGCCCGGCCAATGAGCAGTTCTTC. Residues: CASSVGPANEQFF.

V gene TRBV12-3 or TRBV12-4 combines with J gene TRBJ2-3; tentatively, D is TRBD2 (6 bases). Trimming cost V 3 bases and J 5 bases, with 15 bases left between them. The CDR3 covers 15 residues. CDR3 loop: CASSFSGPHRDTQYF. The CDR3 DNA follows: TGTGCCAGCAGTTTCAGCGGGCCTCACCGAGATACGCAGTATTTT.

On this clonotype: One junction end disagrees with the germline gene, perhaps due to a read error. The CDR3 DNA is TGTGCCAGCAGTTTATTCGGCCTACCACAAGAGGCCCAGTACTTC. Translation: CASSLFGLPQEAQYF. V usage is TRBV28 and J usage is TRBJ2-1, with D hard to call. TRBJ2-5 explains the end of the DNA better; the J call may be wrong. Germline V lookup: CDR1 MDHEN, CDR2 SYDVKM. The CDR3 runs 15 residues.

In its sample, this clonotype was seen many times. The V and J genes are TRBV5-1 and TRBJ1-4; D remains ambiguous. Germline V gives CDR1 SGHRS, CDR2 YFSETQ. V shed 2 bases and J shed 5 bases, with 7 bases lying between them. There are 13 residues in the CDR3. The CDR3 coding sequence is TGCGCCAGCAGCTTTGAACCAAATGAAAAACTGTTTTTT. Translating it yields CASSFEPNEKLFF. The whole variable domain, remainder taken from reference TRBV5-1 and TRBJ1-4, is KAGVTQTPRYLIKTRGQQVTLSCSPISGHRSVSWYQQTPGQGLQFLFEYFSETQRNKGNFPGRFSGRQFSNSRSEMNVSTLELGDSALYLCASSFEPNEKLFFGSGTQLSVL.

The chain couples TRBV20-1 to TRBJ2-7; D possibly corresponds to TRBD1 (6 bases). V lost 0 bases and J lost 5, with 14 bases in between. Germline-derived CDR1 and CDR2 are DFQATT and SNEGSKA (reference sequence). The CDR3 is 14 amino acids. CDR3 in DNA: TGCAGTGCTAGAGAAGGGAGATACAGGGACGAGCAGTACTTC. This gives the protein CSAREGRYRDEQYF.

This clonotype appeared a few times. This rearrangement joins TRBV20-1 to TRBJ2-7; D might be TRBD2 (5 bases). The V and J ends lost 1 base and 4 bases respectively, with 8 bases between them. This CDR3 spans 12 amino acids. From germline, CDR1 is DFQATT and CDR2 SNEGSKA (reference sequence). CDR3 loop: CSARVLEYEQYF. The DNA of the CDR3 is TGCAGTGCTAGAGTACTAGAATACGAGCAGTACTTC.

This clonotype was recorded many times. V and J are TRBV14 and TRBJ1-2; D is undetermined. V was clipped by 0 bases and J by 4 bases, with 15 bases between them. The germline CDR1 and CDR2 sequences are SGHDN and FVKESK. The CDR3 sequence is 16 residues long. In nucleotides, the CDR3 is TGTGCCAGCAGCCAAGATTTCGGCGGGAAGGCCTATGGCTACACCTTC. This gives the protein CASSQDFGGKAYGYTF.

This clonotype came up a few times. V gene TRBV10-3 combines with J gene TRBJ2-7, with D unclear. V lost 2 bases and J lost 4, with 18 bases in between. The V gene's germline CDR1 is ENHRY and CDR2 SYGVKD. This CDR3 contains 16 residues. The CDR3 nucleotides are TGTGCCATCAGTGAGGTAAGGCAGACCCTCGGATACGAGCAGTACTTC. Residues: CAISEVRQTLGYEQYF.

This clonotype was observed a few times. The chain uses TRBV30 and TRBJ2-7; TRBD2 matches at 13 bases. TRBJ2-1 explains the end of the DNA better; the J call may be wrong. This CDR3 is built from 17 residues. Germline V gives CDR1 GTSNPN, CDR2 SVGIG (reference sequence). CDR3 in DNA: TGTGCCTGGAGTGTTCGGGCGGGACTAGCGGGACTCAATGAGCAGTTCTTC. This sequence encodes CAWSVRAGLAGLNEQFF.

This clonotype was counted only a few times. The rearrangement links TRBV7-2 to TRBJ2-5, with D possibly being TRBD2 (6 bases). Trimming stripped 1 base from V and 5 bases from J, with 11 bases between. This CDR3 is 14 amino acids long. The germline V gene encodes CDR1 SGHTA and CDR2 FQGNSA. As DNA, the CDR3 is TGTGCCAGCAGCTTAGACGGGAGAGGGGAGACCCAGTACTTC. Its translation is CASSLDGRGETQYF.

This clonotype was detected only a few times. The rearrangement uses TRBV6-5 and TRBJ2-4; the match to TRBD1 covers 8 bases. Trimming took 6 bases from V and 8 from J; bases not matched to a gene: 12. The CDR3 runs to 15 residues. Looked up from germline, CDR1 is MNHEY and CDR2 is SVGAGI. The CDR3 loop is CASSDRTGRYDIQYF. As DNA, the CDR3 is TGTGCCAGCAGCGATCGGACAGGGCGGTATGACATTCAGTACTTC.

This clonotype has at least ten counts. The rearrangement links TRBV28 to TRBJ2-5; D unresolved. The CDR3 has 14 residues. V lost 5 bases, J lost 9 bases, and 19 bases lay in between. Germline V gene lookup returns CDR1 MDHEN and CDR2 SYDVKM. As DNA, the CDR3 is TGTGCCAGCAGTCCCGTTGTAAGCGCCGACGCCCAGTACTTC. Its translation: CASSPVVSADAQYF.

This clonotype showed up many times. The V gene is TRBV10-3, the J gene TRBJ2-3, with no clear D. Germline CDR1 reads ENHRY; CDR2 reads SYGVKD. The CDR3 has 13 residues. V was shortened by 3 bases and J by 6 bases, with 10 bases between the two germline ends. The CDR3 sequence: CAISEKAGDTQYF. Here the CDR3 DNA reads TGTGCCATCAGTGAAAAAGCTGGGGATACGCAGTATTTT.

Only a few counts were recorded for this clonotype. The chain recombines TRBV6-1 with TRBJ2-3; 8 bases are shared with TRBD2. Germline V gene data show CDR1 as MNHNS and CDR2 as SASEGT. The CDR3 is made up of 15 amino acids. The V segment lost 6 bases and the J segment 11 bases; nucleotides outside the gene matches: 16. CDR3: CASRRFHLSGTMQYF. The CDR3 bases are TGTGCCAGCAGACGTTTCCATCTTAGCGGGACAATGCAGTATTTT.

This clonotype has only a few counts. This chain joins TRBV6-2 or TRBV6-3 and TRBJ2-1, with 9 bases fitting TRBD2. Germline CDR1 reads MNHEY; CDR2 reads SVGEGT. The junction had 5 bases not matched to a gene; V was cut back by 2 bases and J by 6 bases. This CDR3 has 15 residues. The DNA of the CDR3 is TGTGCCAGCAGTTACGGCGGGAGGGGGGGCAATGAGCAGTTCTTC. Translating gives CASSYGGRGGNEQFF.